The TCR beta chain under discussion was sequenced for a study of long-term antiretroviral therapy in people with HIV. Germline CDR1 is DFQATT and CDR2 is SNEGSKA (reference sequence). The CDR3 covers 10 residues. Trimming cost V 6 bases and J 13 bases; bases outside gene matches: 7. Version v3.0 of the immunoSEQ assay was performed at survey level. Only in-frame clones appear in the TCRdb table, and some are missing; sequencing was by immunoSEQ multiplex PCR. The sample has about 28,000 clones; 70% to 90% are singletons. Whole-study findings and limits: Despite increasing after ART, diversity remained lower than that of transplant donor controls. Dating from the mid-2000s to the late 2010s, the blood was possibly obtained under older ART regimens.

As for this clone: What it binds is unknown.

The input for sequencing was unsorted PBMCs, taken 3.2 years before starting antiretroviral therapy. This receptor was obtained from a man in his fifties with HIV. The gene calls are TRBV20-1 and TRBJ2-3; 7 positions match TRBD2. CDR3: CSAGTREEYF. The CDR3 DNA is TGCAGTGCCGGGACCCGGGAGGAGTATTTT.